This T cell receptor (beta chain) was identified in a study of blood T cell repertoires in COVID-19. This clone was detected once. The CDR3 spans 14 residues. Per germline, CDR1 SGHRS and CDR2 YFSETQ. V was clipped by 7 bases and J by 1 base, with 15 bases between them. TCRdb's copy holds only in-frame clones and misses some; the assay was immunoSEQ multiplex PCR. The sample holds under 200,000 clones, about 85% seen once. V and J are TRBV5-1 and TRBJ2-7; a weak D match, TRBD2 (6 bases). The sequence derives from a woman older than 75 with acute or convalescent COVID-19. The sample was peripheral blood. The CDR3 reads CASGLIAGSYEQYF. CDR3 DNA sequence: TGCGCCAGCGGCCTCATCGCGGGATCCTACGAGCAGTACTTC.